The 10 T cell receptor beta chains in this list originate from one sample, sequenced in a study of blood T cells in healthy people across ages. A sample-barcoded 5' primer and a J-beta primer mix were used in a second PCR of roughly 7 to 11 cycles. TCRdb redid the calling of the 5' RACE reads with MiXCR, one entry per CDR3 protein. The sample holds 1.6 million or so distinct CDR3 sequences, roughly a third seen once. Sequenced input: blood. The receptors were gathered from a woman aged 30 to 39 in good health.

This clonotype occurred a few times. In DNA form, the CDR3 reads TGTGCCAGCAGTTTTGCAGGGGGCGCGGTGTGGGATCAGCCCCAGCATTTT. Translating gives CASSFAGGAVWDQPQHF. The chain is built from TRBV12-3 or TRBV12-4 and TRBJ1-5, with 8 bases lining up with TRBD1. V trimming: 3 bases; J trimming: 5 bases; junction bases outside the gene matches: 12. The CDR3 contains 17 residues.

This clonotype was observed a single time. The junction shows a germline mismatch at one end, possibly a read error. This sequence joins TRBV7-3 and TRBJ2-3; perhaps TRBD2 as D (6 bases). This CDR3 region has 15 residues. From germline, CDR1 is SGHTA and CDR2 FQGTGA. This chain's CDR3 is CTSSFSGVDGDTQYF. The CDR3 bases are TGTACCAGCAGCTTTTCGGGGGTTGATGGAGATACGCAGTATTTT.

Concerning this clonotype: The junction differs from germline at one of its ends, possibly a read error. The V and J genes are TRBV5-1 and TRBJ2-3; 10 nucleotides match TRBD2. This CDR3 has 15 amino acids. Germline-derived CDR1 and CDR2 are SGHRS and YFSETQ. CDR3 nucleotide sequence: TGCGCCAGCAGCTACGGACTAGCGGATACAGGTACGCAGTATTTT. It is translated as CASSYGLADTGTQYF.

This clonotype has just a few counts. This chain connects TRBV5-1 to TRBJ2-3; 8 nucleotides match TRBD1. Germline lookup yields CDR1 SGHRS and CDR2 YFSETQ. Trimming cost V 0 bases and J 6 bases; bases outside gene matches: 6. This CDR3 comprises 15 residues. The DNA of the CDR3 is TGCGCCAGCAGCTTGGACGTGACAGGGGTGGATACGCAGTATTTT. Translating it yields CASSLDVTGVDTQYF.

The CDR3 loop is CASGGGFYYEQYF. DNA of the CDR3: TGTGCCAGCGGCGGCGGGTTCTACTACGAGCAGTACTTC. The J gene is TRBJ2-7, the V gene TRBV3-1; D is perhaps TRBD2 (5 bases). The germline CDR1 and CDR2 sequences are LGHDT and YNNKEL (reference sequence). CDR3 length: 13 amino acids. With 8 bases removed from V and 3 bases from J, the gap between germline ends came to 14 bases.

This clonotype was seen a few times. V usage is TRBV18 and J usage is TRBJ1-5; unclear D gene. The germline gives CDR1 KGHSH, CDR2 LQKENI. The CDR3 runs 14 residues. Deletions cut 5 bases from V and 0 bases from J, with 8 bases between. CDR3 protein: CASSGTSSNQPQHF. The CDR3 nucleotides are TGTGCCAGCTCAGGAACAAGTAGCAATCAGCCCCAGCATTTT.

J is TRBJ2-1 and V is TRBV6-5, with 10 bases fitting TRBD2. In germline, CDR1 is MNHEY, CDR2 SVGAGI. This CDR3 has 15 amino acids. Unmatched junction bases numbered 10, after V lost 6 bases and J lost 8 bases. The DNA for the CDR3 is TGTGCCAGCAGGGATCTAGCGGGAGTAAAGGATGAGCAGTTCTTC. Translation gives CASRDLAGVKDEQFF.

This clonotype showed up just a few times. V and J are TRBV7-6 and TRBJ1-2, with D unclear. The CDR3 loop spans 15 amino acids. The V gene's germline CDR1 is SGHVS and CDR2 FNYEAQ. V shed 5 bases and J shed 2 bases, with 15 bases lying between them. The CDR3 is CASSPSVAGNYGYTF. CDR3 nucleotides: TGTGCCAGCAGCCCGTCCGTGGCAGGAAACTATGGCTACACCTTC.

In its sample, this clonotype was seen a few times. The chain combines TRBV6-2 or TRBV6-3 with TRBJ1-5; 7 bases agree with TRBD1. CDR1 is MNHEY and CDR2 is SVGEGT in the germline V gene. The CDR3 runs to 14 residues. Trimming took 5 bases from V and 4 from J; bases not matched to a gene: 5. The CDR3 loop reads CASSPLTGNQPQHF. The CDR3 DNA follows: TGTGCCAGCAGTCCGCTGACAGGGAATCAGCCCCAGCATTTT.

The chain couples TRBV6-2 or TRBV6-3 to TRBJ1-2; TRBD1 is a possible D gene (5 bases). The germline V gene encodes CDR1 MNHEY and CDR2 SVGEGT. The CDR3 runs 14 residues. V was clipped by 6 bases and J by 8 bases, with 19 bases between them. CDR3 nucleotide sequence: TGTGCCAGCAGCGATGACGGAGGGGCGCGGGGCTACACCTTC. It codes for CASSDDGGARGYTF.